This T cell receptor beta chain was profiled in a study of blood T cell repertoires in COVID-19. Study-wide context: The United States, Italy and Spain supplied acute and convalescent COVID-19 samples. PBMCs, B-cell-depleted T cells, or T cells provided the cDNA or gDNA that made up the material.

Authors' data handling: Reference gene primer amplification gave nucleated cell count estimates. Libraries were prepared by immunoSEQ multiplex PCR; TCRdb keeps only in-frame clonotypes and omits some of them. The D gene and trimming were derived from the DNA, and the V and J assignments and clone size from that table. The sample lists fewer than 500,000 clones; about nine tenths were seen once. Trimming removed 1 base at V and 1 base at J, with 11 bases between. The CDR3 spans 16 residues. Germline V lookup: CDR1 SGHNT, CDR2 YYREEE (reference sequence). The specimen was peripheral blood. This chain joins TRBV5-4 and TRBJ2-2; a weak D match, TRBD1 (5 bases). This TCR came from a woman in her twenties or thirties with active or convalescent COVID-19. In nucleotides, the CDR3 is TGTGCCAGCAGCTTGAGGGGTCAGGTGAACACCGGGGAGCTGTTTTTT. It is translated as CASSLRGQVNTGELFF.